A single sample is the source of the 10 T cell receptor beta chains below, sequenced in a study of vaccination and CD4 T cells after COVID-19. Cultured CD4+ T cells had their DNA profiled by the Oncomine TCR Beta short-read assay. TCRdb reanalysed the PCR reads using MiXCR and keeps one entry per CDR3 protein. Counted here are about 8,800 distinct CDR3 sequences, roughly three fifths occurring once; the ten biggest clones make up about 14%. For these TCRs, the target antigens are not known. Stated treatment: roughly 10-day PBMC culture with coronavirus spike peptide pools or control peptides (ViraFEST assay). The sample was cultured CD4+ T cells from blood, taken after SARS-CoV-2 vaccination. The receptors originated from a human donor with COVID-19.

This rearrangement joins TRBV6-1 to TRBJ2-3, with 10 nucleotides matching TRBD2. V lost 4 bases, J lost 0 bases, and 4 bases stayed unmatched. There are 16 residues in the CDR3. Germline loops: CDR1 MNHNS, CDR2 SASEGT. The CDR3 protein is CASSVPSGGSTDTQYF. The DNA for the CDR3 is TGTGCCAGCAGTGTCCCTAGCGGGGGTAGCACAGATACGCAGTATTTT.

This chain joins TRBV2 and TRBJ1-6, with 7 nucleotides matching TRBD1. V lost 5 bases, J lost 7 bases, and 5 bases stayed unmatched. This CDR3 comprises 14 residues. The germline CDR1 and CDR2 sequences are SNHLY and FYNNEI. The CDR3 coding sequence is TGTGCCAGCAGTATTAAGGGGGCAAATTCACCCCTCCACTTT. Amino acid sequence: CASSIKGANSPLHF.

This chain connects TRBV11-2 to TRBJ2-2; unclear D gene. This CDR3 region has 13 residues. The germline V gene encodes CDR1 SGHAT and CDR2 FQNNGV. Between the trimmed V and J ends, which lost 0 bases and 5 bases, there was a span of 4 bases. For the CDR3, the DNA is TGTGCCAGCAGCTTAGAGGGGACCGGGGAGCTGTTTTTT. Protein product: CASSLEGTGELFF.

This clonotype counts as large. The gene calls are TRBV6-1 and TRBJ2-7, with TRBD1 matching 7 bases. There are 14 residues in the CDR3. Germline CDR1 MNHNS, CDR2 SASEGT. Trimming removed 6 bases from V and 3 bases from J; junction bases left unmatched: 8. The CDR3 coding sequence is TGTGCCAGCAGGCTCACTAACAGGGGCTACGAGCAGTACTTC. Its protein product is CASRLTNRGYEQYF.

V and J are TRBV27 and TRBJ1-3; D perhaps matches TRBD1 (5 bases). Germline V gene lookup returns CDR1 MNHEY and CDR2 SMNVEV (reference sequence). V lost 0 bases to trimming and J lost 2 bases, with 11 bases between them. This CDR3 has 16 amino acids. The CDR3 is CASSLSPRGTGNTIYF. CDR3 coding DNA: TGTGCCAGCAGTTTATCGCCGAGGGGTACTGGAAACACCATATATTTT.

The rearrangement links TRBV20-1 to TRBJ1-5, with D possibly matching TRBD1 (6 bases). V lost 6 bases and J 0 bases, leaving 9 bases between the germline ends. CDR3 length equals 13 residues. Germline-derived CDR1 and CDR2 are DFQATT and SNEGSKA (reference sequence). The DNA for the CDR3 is TGCAGTGCCAGACAGGATAGCAATCAGCCCCAGCATTTT. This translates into CSARQDSNQPQHF.

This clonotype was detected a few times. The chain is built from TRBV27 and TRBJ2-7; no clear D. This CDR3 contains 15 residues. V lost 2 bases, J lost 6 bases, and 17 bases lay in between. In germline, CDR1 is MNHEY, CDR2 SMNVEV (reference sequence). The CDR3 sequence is CASSLQRASLSEQYF. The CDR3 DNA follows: TGTGCCAGCAGTTTACAACGGGCCTCTTTATCCGAGCAGTACTTC.

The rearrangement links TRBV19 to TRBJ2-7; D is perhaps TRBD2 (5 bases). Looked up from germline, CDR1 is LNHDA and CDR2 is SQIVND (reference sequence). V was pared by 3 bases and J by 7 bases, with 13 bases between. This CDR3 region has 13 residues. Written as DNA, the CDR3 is TGTGCCAGTAGTATTGGAGGCGGCCAGGAGCAGTACTTC. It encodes CASSIGGGQEQYF. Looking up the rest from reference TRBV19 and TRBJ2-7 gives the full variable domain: DGGITQSPKYLFRKEGQNVTLSCEQNLNHDAMYWYRQDPGQGLRLIYYSQIVNDFQKGDIAEGYSVSREKKESFPLTVTSAQKNPTAFYLCASSIGGGQEQYFGPGTRLTVT.

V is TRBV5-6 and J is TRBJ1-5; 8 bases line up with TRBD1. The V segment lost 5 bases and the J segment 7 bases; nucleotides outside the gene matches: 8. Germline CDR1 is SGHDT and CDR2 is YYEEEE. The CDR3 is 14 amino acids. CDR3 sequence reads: CASRLQGGGQPQHF. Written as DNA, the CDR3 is TGTGCCAGCAGGCTACAGGGGGGCGGGCAGCCCCAGCATTTT.

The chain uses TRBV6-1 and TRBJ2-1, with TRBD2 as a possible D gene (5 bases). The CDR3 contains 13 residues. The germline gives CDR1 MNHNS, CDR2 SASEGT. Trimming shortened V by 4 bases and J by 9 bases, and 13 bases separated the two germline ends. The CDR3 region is CASSVTRVTEQFF. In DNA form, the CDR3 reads TGTGCCAGCAGTGTAACGAGGGTTACTGAGCAGTTCTTC.